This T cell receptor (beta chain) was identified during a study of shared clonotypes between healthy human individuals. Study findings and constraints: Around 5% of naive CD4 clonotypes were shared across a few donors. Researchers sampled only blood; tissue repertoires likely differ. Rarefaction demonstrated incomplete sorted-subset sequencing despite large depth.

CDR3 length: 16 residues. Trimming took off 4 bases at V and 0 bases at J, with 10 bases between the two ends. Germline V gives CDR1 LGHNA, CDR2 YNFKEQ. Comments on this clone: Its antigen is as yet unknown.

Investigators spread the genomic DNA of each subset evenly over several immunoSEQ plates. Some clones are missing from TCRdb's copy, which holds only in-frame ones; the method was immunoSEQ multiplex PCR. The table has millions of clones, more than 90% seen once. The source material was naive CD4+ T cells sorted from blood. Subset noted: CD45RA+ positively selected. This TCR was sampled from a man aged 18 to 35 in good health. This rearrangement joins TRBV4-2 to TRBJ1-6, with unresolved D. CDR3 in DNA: TGTGCCAGCAGCCCAGAGAGTAGCTCCTATAATTCACCCCTCCACTTT. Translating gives CASSPESSSYNSPLHF.